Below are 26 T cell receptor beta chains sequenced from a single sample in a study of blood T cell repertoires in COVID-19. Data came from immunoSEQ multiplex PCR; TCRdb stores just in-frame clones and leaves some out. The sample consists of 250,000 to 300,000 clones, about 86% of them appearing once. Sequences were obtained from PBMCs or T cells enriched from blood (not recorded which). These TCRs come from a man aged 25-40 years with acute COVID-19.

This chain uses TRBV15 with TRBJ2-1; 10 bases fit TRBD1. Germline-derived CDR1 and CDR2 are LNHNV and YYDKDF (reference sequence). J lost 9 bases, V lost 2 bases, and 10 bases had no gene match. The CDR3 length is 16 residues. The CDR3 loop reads CATSRTMGQGSGEQFF. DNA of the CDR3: TGTGCCACCAGCAGAACCATGGGACAGGGGAGCGGTGAGCAGTTCTTC.

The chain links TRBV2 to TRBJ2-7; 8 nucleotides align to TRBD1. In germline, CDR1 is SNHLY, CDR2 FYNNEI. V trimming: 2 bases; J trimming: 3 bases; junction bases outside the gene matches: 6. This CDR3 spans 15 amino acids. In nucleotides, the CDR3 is TGTGCCAGCAGTGAATACTCGACAGGGGACTACGAGCAGTACGTC. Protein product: CASSEYSTGDYEQYV.

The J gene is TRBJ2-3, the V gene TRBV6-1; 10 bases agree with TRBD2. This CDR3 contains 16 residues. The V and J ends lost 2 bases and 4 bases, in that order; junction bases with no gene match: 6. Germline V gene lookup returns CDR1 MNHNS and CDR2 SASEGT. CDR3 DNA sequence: TGTGCCAGCAGTGAAAGGGCTAGCGGGGGCCCAGATACGCAGTATTTT. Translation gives CASSERASGGPDTQYF.

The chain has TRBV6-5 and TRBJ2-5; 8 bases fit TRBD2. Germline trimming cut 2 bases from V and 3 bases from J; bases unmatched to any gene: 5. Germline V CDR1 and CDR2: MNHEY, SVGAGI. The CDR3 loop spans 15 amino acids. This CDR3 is CASSYGGSGEETQYF. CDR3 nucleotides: TGTGCCAGCAGTTACGGGGGTAGCGGGGAAGAGACCCAGTACTTC.

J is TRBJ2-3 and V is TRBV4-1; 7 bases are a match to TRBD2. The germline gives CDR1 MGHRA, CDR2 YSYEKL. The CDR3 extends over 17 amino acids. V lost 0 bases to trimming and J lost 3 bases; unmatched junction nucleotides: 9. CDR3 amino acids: CASSQDLGGTLTDTQYF. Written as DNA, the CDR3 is TGCGCCAGCAGCCAAGATCTCGGGGGGACGTTAACAGATACGCAGTATTTT.

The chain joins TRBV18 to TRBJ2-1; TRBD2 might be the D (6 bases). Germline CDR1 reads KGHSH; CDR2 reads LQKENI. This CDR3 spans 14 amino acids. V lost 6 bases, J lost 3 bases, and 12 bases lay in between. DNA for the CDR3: TGTGCCAGCTCGCCGGGGGATGTCTACAATGAGCAGTTCTTC. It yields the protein CASSPGDVYNEQFF.

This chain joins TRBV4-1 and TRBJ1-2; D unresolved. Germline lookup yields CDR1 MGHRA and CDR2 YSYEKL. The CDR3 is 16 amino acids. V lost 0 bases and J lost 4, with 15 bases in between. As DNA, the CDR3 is TGCGCCAGCAGCCAAGATATTGGAGGTATTGGCTATGGCTACACCTTC. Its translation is CASSQDIGGIGYGYTF.

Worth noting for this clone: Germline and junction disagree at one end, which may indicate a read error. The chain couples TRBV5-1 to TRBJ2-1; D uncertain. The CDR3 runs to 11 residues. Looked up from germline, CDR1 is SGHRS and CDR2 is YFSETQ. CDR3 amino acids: CASSLANEQFF. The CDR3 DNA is TGTGCCAGCAGCTTGGCAAATGAGCAGTTCTTC.

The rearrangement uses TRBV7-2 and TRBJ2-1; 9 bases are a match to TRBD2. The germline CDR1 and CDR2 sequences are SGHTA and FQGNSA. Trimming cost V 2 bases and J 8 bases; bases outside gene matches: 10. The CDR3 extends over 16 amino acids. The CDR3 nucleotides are TGTGCCAGCAGCTTATTAGGGCTAGCGGGGTTGGATGAGCAGTTCTTC. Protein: CASSLLGLAGLDEQFF.

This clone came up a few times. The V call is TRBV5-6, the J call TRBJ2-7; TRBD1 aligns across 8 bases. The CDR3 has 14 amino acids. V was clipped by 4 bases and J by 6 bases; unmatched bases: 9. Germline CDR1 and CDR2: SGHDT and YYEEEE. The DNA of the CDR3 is TGTGCCAGCAGCACACATGGGACAGGCGCCGAGCAGTACGTC. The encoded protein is CASSTHGTGAEQYV.

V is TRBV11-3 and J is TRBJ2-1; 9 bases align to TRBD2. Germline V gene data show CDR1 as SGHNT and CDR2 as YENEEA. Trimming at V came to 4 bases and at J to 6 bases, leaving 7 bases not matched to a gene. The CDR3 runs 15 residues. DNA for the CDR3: TGTGCCAGCAGCTCCGGGACTAGCCTCGGCAATGAGCAGTTCTTC. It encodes CASSSGTSLGNEQFF.

The CDR3 loop is CASSLGTANKPYEQYV. Written as DNA, the CDR3 is TGTGCCAGCAGCTTAGGGACAGCTAATAAACCCTACGAGCAGTACGTC. This chain joins TRBV7-8 and TRBJ2-7; tentatively, D is TRBD1 (6 bases). CDR3 length: 16 amino acids. Trimming left V 1 base short and J 2 bases short, with 15 bases between. Germline CDR1 SGHVS, CDR2 FQNEAQ.

As DNA, the CDR3 is TGTGCCAGCAGTTCACACCCGGGGCGGGAGGGATCCTACGAGCAGTACGTC. Its translation: CASSSHPGREGSYEQYV. This chain connects TRBV27 to TRBJ2-7; TRBD2 matches 9 bases. V dropped 4 bases and J dropped 1; count of bases not matched to a gene: 11. The CDR3 contains 17 residues. Germline values: CDR1 MNHEY, CDR2 SMNVEV (reference sequence).

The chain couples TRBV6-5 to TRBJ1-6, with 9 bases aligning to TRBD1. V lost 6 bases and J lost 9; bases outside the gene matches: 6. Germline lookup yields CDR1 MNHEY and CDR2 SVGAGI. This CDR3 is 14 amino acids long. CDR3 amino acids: CASSPGTGTSPLHF. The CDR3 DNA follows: TGTGCCAGCAGCCCAGGGACAGGGACTTCACCCCTCCACTTT.

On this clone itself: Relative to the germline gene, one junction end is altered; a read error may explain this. This CDR3 is CSTSGGYNEQFF. In DNA, the CDR3 is TGTAGCACTAGCGGGGGGTACAATGAGCAGTTCTTC. The V call is TRBV29-1, the J call TRBJ2-1; TRBD2 aligns across 12 bases. The CDR3 covers 12 residues. Looked up from germline, CDR1 is SQVTM and CDR2 is ANQGSEA.

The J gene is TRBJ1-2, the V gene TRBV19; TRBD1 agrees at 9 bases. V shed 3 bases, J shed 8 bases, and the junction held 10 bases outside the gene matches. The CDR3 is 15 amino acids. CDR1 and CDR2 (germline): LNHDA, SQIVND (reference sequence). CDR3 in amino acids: CASSMGTGIWRGYTF. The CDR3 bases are TGTGCCAGTAGTATGGGGACAGGGATTTGGCGAGGCTACACCTTC.

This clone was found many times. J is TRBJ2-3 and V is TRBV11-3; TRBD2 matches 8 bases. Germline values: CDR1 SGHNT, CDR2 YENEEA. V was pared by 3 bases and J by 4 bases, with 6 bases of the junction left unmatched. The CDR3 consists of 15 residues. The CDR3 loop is CASSFSGITADTQYF. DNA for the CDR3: TGTGCCAGCAGCTTTAGCGGGATTACTGCAGATACGCAGTATTTT.

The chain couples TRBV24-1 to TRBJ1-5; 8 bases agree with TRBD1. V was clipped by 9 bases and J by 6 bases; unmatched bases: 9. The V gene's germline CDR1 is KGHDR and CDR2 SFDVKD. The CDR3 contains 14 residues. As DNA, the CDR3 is TGTGCCACCTGTAAGGACAGGGCGTGTCAGCCCCAGCATTTT. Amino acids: CATCKDRACQPQHF.

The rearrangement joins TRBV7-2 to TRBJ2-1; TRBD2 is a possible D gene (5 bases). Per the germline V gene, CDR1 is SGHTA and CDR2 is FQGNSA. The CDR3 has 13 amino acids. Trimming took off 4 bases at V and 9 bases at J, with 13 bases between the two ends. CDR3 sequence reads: CASSWTYAGEQFF. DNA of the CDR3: TGTGCCAGCAGCTGGACTTACGCGGGTGAGCAGTTCTTC.

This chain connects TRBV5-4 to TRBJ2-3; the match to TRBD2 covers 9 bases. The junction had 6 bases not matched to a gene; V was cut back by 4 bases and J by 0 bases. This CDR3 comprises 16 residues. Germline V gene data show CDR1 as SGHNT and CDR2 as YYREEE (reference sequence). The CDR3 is CASSPGTSRSTDTQYF. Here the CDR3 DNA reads TGTGCCAGCAGCCCGGGGACTAGCAGAAGCACAGATACGCAGTATTTT.

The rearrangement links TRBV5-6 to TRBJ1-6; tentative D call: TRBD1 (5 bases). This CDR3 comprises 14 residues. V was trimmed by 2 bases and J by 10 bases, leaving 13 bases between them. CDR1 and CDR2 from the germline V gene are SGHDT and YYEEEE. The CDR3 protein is CASSLRDWESPLHF. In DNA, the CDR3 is TGTGCCAGCAGCTTAAGGGACTGGGAATCACCCCTCCACTTT. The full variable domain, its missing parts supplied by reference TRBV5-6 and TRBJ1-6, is DAGVTQSPTHLIKTRGQQVTLRCSPKSGHDTVSWYQQALGQGPQFIFQYYEEEERQRGNFPDRFSGHQFPNYSSELNVNALLLGDSALYLCASSLRDWESPLHFGNGTRLTVT.

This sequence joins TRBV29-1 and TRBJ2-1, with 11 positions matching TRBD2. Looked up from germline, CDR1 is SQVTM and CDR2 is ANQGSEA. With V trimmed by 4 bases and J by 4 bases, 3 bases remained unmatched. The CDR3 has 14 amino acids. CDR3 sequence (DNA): TGCAGCGTTGTAAGACTAGCGGGATACAATGAGCAGTTCTTC. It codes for CSVVRLAGYNEQFF.

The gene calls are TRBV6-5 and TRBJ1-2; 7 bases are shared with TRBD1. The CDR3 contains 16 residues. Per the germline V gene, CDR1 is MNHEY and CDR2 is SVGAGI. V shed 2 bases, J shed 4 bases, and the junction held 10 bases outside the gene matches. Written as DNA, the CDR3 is TGTGCCAGCAGTTACGGTGATTTGGACAGGAGCTATGGCTACACCTTC. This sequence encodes CASSYGDLDRSYGYTF.

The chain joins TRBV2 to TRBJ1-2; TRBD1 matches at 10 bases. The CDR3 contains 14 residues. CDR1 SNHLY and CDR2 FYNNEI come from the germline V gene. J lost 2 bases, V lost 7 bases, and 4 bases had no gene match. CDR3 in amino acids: CASKPGQGNYGYTF. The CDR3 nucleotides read TGTGCCAGCAAACCGGGACAGGGGAACTATGGCTACACCTTC.

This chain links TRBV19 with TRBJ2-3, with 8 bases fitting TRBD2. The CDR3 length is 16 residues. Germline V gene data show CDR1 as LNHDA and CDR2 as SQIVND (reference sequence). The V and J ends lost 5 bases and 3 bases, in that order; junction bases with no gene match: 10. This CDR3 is CASSPYGGGKTDTQYF. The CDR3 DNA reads TGTGCCAGTAGTCCATACGGGGGGGGAAAAACAGATACGCAGTATTTT.

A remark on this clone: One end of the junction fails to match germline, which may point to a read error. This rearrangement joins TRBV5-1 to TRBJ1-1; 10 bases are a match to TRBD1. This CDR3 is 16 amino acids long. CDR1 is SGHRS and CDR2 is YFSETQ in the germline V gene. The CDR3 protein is CASSFTRRQGAGEAFF. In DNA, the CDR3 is TGTGCCAGCAGCTTTACCCGAAGACAGGGGGCAGGTGAAGCTTTCTTT. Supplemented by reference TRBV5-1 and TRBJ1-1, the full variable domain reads KAGVTQTPRYLIKTRGQQVTLSCSPISGHRSVSWYQQTPGQGLQFLFEYFSETQRNKGNFPGRFSGRQFSNSRSEMNVSTLELGDSALYLCASSFTRRQGAGEAFFGQGTRLTVV.